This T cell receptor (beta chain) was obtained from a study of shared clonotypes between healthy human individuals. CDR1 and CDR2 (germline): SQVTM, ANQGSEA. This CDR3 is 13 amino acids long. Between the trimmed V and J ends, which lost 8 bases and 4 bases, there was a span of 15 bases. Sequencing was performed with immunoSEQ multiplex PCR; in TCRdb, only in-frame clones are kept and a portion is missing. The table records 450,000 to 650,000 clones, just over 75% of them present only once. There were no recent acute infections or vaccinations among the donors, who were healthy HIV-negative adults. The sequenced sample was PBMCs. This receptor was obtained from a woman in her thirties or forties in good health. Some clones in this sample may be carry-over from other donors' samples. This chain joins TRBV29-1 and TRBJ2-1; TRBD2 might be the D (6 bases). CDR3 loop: CSSTDYPYNEQFF. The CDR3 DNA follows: TGCAGCTCAACGGACTACCCTTACAATGAGCAGTTCTTC.